The 5 T cell receptor beta chains presented below share a single source sample, sequenced in a study of T-cell memory formation after mild COVID-19. A single record per CDR3 protein comes from TCRdb applying MiXCR to the 5' RACE reads. The sample yields fewer than 250,000 distinct CDR3 sequences, more than 9% seen once. The sequencing input was PBMCs or a T cell subset sorted from them (not recorded which). These receptors came from a man aged 18 to 29 who had mild COVID-19 (a few samples of this study predate the infection). Cell type and time point are not known.

This clonotype was seen repeatedly, ten times or more. This chain uses TRBV2 with TRBJ2-5; D possibly corresponds to TRBD1 (5 bases). The germline gives CDR1 SNHLY, CDR2 FYNNEI. CDR3 length: 13 residues. V was pared by 7 bases and J by 1 base, with 10 bases between. The CDR3 DNA reads TGTGCCAGCACCAGACAGACCCAAGAGACCCAGTACTTC. It translates to CASTRQTQETQYF. The entire variable domain, with the rest obtained from reference TRBV2 and TRBJ2-5, is as follows: EPEVTQTPSHQVTQMGQEVILRCVPISNHLYFYWYRQILGQKVEFLVSFYNNEISEKSEIFDDQFSVERPDGSNFTLKIRSTKLEDSAMYFCASTRQTQETQYFGPGTRLLVL.

This clonotype was seen a handful of times. V usage is TRBV5-6 and J usage is TRBJ1-5; D ambiguous. This CDR3 has 14 amino acids. Germline values: CDR1 SGHDT, CDR2 YYEEEE. Trimming took 2 bases from V and 0 from J, leaving 6 bases between them. The CDR3 nucleotides read TGTGCCAGCAGCTTAATAAGTAGCAATCAGCCCCAGCATTTT. It specifies CASSLISSNQPQHF.

This clonotype has a handful of counts. V is TRBV10-3 and J is TRBJ1-5; tentatively, D is TRBD1 (5 bases). The CDR3 is 13 residues long. Germline loops: CDR1 ENHRY, CDR2 SYGVKD. Trimming took 6 bases from V and 3 from J, leaving 9 bases between them. CDR3 residues: CAISGDLNQPQHF. The DNA of the CDR3 is TGTGCCATCAGCGGGGACCTCAATCAGCCCCAGCATTTT.

The V call is TRBV2, the J call TRBJ1-1; D not certain. From germline, CDR1 is SNHLY and CDR2 FYNNEI. The CDR3 has 13 residues. V was shortened by 2 bases and J by 1 base, with 5 bases between the two germline ends. In nucleotides, the CDR3 is TGTGCCAGCAGTGAAAACCCGAACACTGAAGCTTTCTTT. Amino acids: CASSENPNTEAFF.

This sequence joins TRBV10-3 and TRBJ1-1; no clear D. With 1 base removed from V and 1 base from J, the gap between germline ends came to 4 bases. Germline V gene data show CDR1 as ENHRY and CDR2 as SYGVKD. This CDR3 is built from 13 residues. CDR3: CAISEWENTEAFF. In DNA form, the CDR3 reads TGTGCCATCAGTGAGTGGGAGAACACTGAAGCTTTCTTT.